This is a list of T cell receptor beta chains from one sample in a study of shared clonotypes between healthy human individuals. Profiled with immunoSEQ multiplex PCR; TCRdb holds only in-frame clones, not every one. The profile shows some 1,600,000 clones, 95% to 99% of them singletons. The sample comprised naive CD4+ T cells sorted from blood. These receptors all stem from a man under 40 in good health. CDR3s include the opening cysteine and the closing phenylalanine or tryptophan. Fields, in order: D gene, J gene, clone size, V gene, CDR3 length, CDR3 DNA, CDR3 protein. The D gene is left open where the match is weak. The size of a clone is reported for some rows only, either as once, few or many, or as a class for expanded clones.

TRBD2,TRBJ2-3,.,TRBV18,16,TGTGCCAGCTCACCACTGGCTAGCGGAACCACAGATACGCAGTATTTT,CASSPLASGTTDTQYF
.,TRBJ2-7,.,TRBV18,20,TGTGCCAGCTCACCACCTTCCGCCTTCGGGGGAAGACCTGGAAAGTACGAGCAGTACTTC,CASSPPSAFGGRPGKYEQYF
.,TRBJ2-7,.,TRBV11-2,12,TGTGCCAGCAGCTCCATCCACTACGAGCAGTACTTC,CASSSIHYEQYF
.,TRBJ2-6,.,TRBV10-2,19,TGCGCCAGCAGTGAAGTGGTAGGGGAGAATCAGTCTGGGGCCAACGTCCTGACTTTC,CASSEVVGENQSGANVLTF
.,TRBJ2-4,once,TRBV5-4,15,TGTGCCAGCAGCGCGCCGGCATTAGCCAAAAACATTCAGTACTTC,CASSAPALAKNIQYF
.,TRBJ2-7,.,TRBV19,13,TGTGCCAGTAGGGGGGCGGGAGCGGACGAGCAGTACTTC,CASRGAGADEQYF
.,TRBJ2-5,.,TRBV5-4,14,TGTGCCAGCAGCACCATATATAGCCAAGAGACCCAGTACTTC,CASSTIYSQETQYF
.,TRBJ2-1,.,TRBV27,15,TGTGCCAGCAGTCCTACTCGAAGCTCCTACAATGAGCAGTTCTTC,CASSPTRSSYNEQFF
.,TRBJ2-7,.,TRBV5-4,16,TGTGCCAGCAGCTTGGCGGCGGGGGCCACCTCCTACGAGCAGTACTTC,CASSLAAGATSYEQYF
TRBD2,TRBJ2-1,.,TRBV5-1,16,TGCGCCAGTGGGACTAGCGGGAGATCGGGCCACAATGAGCAGTTCTTC,CASGTSGRSGHNEQFF
.,TRBJ1-4,.,TRBV28,15,TGTGCCAGCAGTTTTGGGGGGCTTGTTGAAGAAAAACTGTTTTTT,CASSFGGLVEEKLFF
TRBD2,TRBJ2-2,.,TRBV9,14,TGTGCCAGCAGCGTGCTAGCGGGAGCCGGGGAGCTGTTTTTT,CASSVLAGAGELFF
TRBD2,TRBJ2-1,.,TRBV5-1,13,TGCGCCAGCAGCCGGACTAGCTTATTGGAGCAGTTCTTC,CASSRTSLLEQFF
.,TRBJ2-3,once,TRBV29-1,13,TGCAGCGTTGAGGTGGGGGGCACAGATACGCAGTATTTT,CSVEVGGTDTQYF
.,TRBJ1-3,.,TRBV18,16,TGTGCCAGCTCACTCTCCAGAGACAGTCCTGGAAACACCATATATTTT,CASSLSRDSPGNTIYF
.,TRBJ2-1,.,TRBV28,13,TGTGCCAGCAGTTCCTCCCCTTACAATGAGCAGTTCTTC,CASSSSPYNEQFF
.,TRBJ1-3,once,TRBV21-1,16,TGTGCCAGCAGCCGGGGAAGCAGAGCCTCTGGAAACACCATATATTTT,CASSRGSRASGNTIYF
TRBD1,TRBJ1-3,.,TRBV7-9,16,TGTGCCAGCAGCACCCAGGAGGTTGCCTCAGGGGGCACCATATATTTT,CASSTQEVASGGTIYF
.,TRBJ1-1,once,TRBV30,15,TGTGCCTGGAGTGTACCGGGTTGGGGGAACACTGAAGCTTTCTTT,CAWSVPGWGNTEAFF
TRBD2,TRBJ2-2,.,TRBV28,12,TGTGCCAGCAGTATCACCGGGACTACGCTGTTTTTT,CASSITGTTLFF
.,TRBJ2-1,.,TRBV5-4,15,TGTGCCAGCAGAGTGACCGGGGGACCAAACAATGAGCAGTTCTTC,CASRVTGGPNNEQFF
.,TRBJ1-5,.,TRBV7-8,19,TGTGCCAGCAGCTTAGTCTGGATGGGGGGAGGGTCGCACAATCAGCCCCAGCATTTT,CASSLVWMGGGSHNQPQHF
.,TRBJ2-3,.,TRBV5-1,14,TGCGCCAGCAGCCCTCCCGGAGTCGCAGATACGCAGTATTTT,CASSPPGVADTQYF
.,TRBJ1-5,once,TRBV2,16,TGTGCCAGCAGTGAAGGGGATAAGGGGGTAAATCAGCCCCAGCATTTT,CASSEGDKGVNQPQHF